The rows below give T cell receptor beta chains drawn from one sample of a study of blood T cell repertoires in COVID-19. Data came from immunoSEQ multiplex PCR; TCRdb stores just in-frame clones and leaves some out. The sample contains approximately 240,000 clones, approximately 80% of which appear only once. Sequencing was performed on peripheral blood. All receptors come from a woman older than 75 with active or convalescent COVID-19. Each CDR3 is given with its conserved first and last residue. The D gene is left open where the match is weak. Only some rows state a clone size, as once, few, many or a class for expanded clones.

clone size: NA
D gene: TRBD2
J gene: TRBJ2-7
V gene: TRBV6-2/TRBV6-3
CDR3 DNA: TGTGCCAGCAGCCGACTAGCGGGGACCTACGAGCAGTACTTC
CDR3 protein: CASSRLAGTYEQYF

clone size: NA
D gene: NA
J gene: TRBJ1-5
V gene: TRBV7-2
CDR3 DNA: TGTGCCAGCAGCTCCAACCCCGTAGTTCAGCCCCAGCATTTT
CDR3 protein: CASSSNPVVQPQHF

clone size: few
D gene: NA
J gene: TRBJ1-1
V gene: TRBV7-9
CDR3 DNA: TGTGCCAGCAGCTTACCGGGTATGAACACTGAAGCTTTCTTT
CDR3 protein: CASSLPGMNTEAFF

clone size: NA
D gene: NA
J gene: TRBJ2-7
V gene: TRBV5-6
CDR3 DNA: TGTGCCAGCAGCCGACAGTCCTACGAGCAGTACTTC
CDR3 protein: CASSRQSYEQYF

clone size: once
D gene: NA
J gene: TRBJ1-1
V gene: TRBV30
CDR3 DNA: TGTGCCTGGAGTGCGAGGGGAGGGGACACTGAAGCTTTCTTT
CDR3 protein: CAWSARGGDTEAFF

clone size: NA
D gene: TRBD1
J gene: TRBJ2-7
V gene: TRBV30
CDR3 DNA: TGTGCCTGGAGCGGCCCCCGACAGGGGATTTGGAACGAGCAGTACTTC
CDR3 protein: CAWSGPRQGIWNEQYF

clone size: NA
D gene: NA
J gene: TRBJ2-3
V gene: TRBV5-1
CDR3 DNA: TGCGCCAGCAGCTTGGTGCCGGAGCTTAGCACAGATACGCAGTATTTT
CDR3 protein: CASSLVPELSTDTQYF

clone size: NA
D gene: NA
J gene: TRBJ2-3
V gene: TRBV18
CDR3 DNA: TGTGCCAGCTCACAAGCCGGGACTCAACCCACAGATACGCAGTATTTT
CDR3 protein: CASSQAGTQPTDTQYF

clone size: NA
D gene: NA
J gene: TRBJ1-2
V gene: TRBV18
CDR3 DNA: TGTGCCAGCTCACCCGACTGGGGGGACTATGGCTACACCTTC
CDR3 protein: CASSPDWGDYGYTF

clone size: NA
D gene: TRBD1
J gene: TRBJ1-2
V gene: TRBV7-9
CDR3 DNA: TGTGCCAGCAGCTTAGAGAGGACAGGGGGCTACAGCTATGGCTACACCTTC
CDR3 protein: CASSLERTGGYSYGYTF

clone size: NA
D gene: TRBD2
J gene: TRBJ2-5
V gene: TRBV4-2
CDR3 DNA: TGTGCCAGCAGCCCCGGACTAGCGGGGGGTGAGGGGGAGACCCAGTACTTC
CDR3 protein: CASSPGLAGGEGETQYF

clone size: NA
D gene: NA
J gene: TRBJ1-1
V gene: TRBV3-1/TRBV3-2
CDR3 DNA: TGTGCCAGCAGCCAAGTACAAGGGGCTACTGAAGCTTTCTTT
CDR3 protein: CASSQVQGATEAFF

clone size: few
D gene: TRBD1
J gene: TRBJ1-1
V gene: TRBV15
CDR3 DNA: TGTGCCACCAGCAGAGGGGTTGAGGGGGCACAAACTGAAGCTTTCTTT
CDR3 protein: CATSRGVEGAQTEAFF

clone size: NA
D gene: NA
J gene: TRBJ2-3
V gene: TRBV7-3
CDR3 DNA: TGTGCCAGCAGCTCCTCCCCCGGGTATACGCAGTATTTT
CDR3 protein: CASSSSPGYTQYF

clone size: NA
D gene: TRBD1
J gene: TRBJ1-1
V gene: TRBV5-1
CDR3 DNA: TGCGCCAGCAGCGATCCGGGACAGGGATATGAAGCTTTCTTT
CDR3 protein: CASSDPGQGYEAFF

clone size: NA
D gene: NA
J gene: TRBJ1-1
V gene: TRBV7-9
CDR3 DNA: TGTGCCAGCAGCTTAGCCGGCGGGGGAGGCACTGAAGCTTTCTTT
CDR3 protein: CASSLAGGGGTEAFF

clone size: NA
D gene: TRBD1
J gene: TRBJ2-7
V gene: TRBV7-2
CDR3 DNA: TGTGCCAGCAGCTTAGGAGGACAGGCCTACGAGCAGTACTTC
CDR3 protein: CASSLGGQAYEQYF

clone size: NA
D gene: TRBD2
J gene: TRBJ2-1
V gene: TRBV27
CDR3 DNA: TGTGCCAGCAGTTTATCGGCGGGACTAGCCAACAATGAGCAGTTCTTC
CDR3 protein: CASSLSAGLANNEQFF

clone size: NA
D gene: TRBD1
J gene: TRBJ2-5
V gene: TRBV7-2
CDR3 DNA: TGTGCCAGCAGCACGGGACAGAGACAAGAGACCCAGTACTTC
CDR3 protein: CASSTGQRQETQYF

clone size: once
D gene: TRBD1
J gene: TRBJ1-2
V gene: TRBV4-3
CDR3 DNA: TGCGCCAGCAGCCAAGATCTCACAGGGGGCGCGTATGGCTACACCTTC
CDR3 protein: CASSQDLTGGAYGYTF

clone size: NA
D gene: NA
J gene: TRBJ2-5
V gene: TRBV11-2
CDR3 DNA: TGTGCCAGCGCAAGACCCCGGACAGTTGGACAAGAGACCCAGTACTTC
CDR3 protein: CASARPRTVGQETQYF

clone size: NA
D gene: NA
J gene: TRBJ2-1
V gene: TRBV7-3
CDR3 DNA: TGTGCCAGCAGCCCGACACCAAGCTCCTACAATGAGCAGTTCTTC
CDR3 protein: CASSPTPSSYNEQFF

clone size: few
D gene: TRBD1
J gene: TRBJ2-7
V gene: TRBV4-2
CDR3 DNA: TGTGCCAGCAGCCACACGGGACAGGGGGCTCTTCAATCCTACGAGCAGTACTTC
CDR3 protein: CASSHTGQGALQSYEQYF

clone size: NA
D gene: TRBD2
J gene: TRBJ2-7
V gene: TRBV7-2
CDR3 DNA: TGTGCCAGCAGAGCTTCTAGCGGAACCTACGAGCAGTACTTC
CDR3 protein: CASRASSGTYEQYF

clone size: NA
D gene: TRBD2
J gene: TRBJ2-7
V gene: TRBV7-8
CDR3 DNA: TGTGCCAGCAGCTTAGAGACCTGGCGGGGGAACAACGAGCAGTACTTC
CDR3 protein: CASSLETWRGNNEQYF

clone size: once
D gene: NA
J gene: TRBJ1-2
V gene: TRBV6-2/TRBV6-3
CDR3 DNA: TGTGCCAGCAGTTACATCGGGACAAACTATGGCTACACCTTC
CDR3 protein: CASSYIGTNYGYTF

clone size: once
D gene: TRBD2
J gene: TRBJ2-5
V gene: TRBV9
CDR3 DNA: TGTGCCAGCAGCGTCGGGACTAGCAGGGGGCAAGAGACCCAGTACTTC
CDR3 protein: CASSVGTSRGQETQYF

clone size: NA
D gene: NA
J gene: TRBJ1-2
V gene: TRBV30
CDR3 DNA: TGTGCCTGGAGTGATGACAGGAACCACTATGGCTACACCTTC
CDR3 protein: CAWSDDRNHYGYTF

clone size: NA
D gene: NA
J gene: TRBJ1-1
V gene: TRBV19
CDR3 DNA: TGTGCCAGTAGTATGAGCAGGTTGAACACTGAAGCTTTCTTT
CDR3 protein: CASSMSRLNTEAFF

clone size: NA
D gene: TRBD2
J gene: TRBJ2-1
V gene: TRBV7-2
CDR3 DNA: TGTGCCAGCAGCCCGGCGACTAGCGGACACAATGAGCAGTTCTTC
CDR3 protein: CASSPATSGHNEQFF

clone size: NA
D gene: NA
J gene: TRBJ1-5
V gene: TRBV2
CDR3 DNA: TGTGCCAGCAGTGCGGCCAGGGAGGGCCAGCCCCAGCATTTT
CDR3 protein: CASSAAREGQPQHF

clone size: once
D gene: NA
J gene: TRBJ2-3
V gene: TRBV9
CDR3 DNA: TGTGCCAGCAGCCCCGCGGGGACAGACACAGATACGCAGTATTTT
CDR3 protein: CASSPAGTDTDTQYF

clone size: NA
D gene: TRBD2
J gene: TRBJ2-3
V gene: TRBV4-1
CDR3 DNA: TGCGCCAGCAGCCAAGATAAGGCGCTAGCGGGAGGTCTTCCGCAGTATTTT
CDR3 protein: CASSQDKALAGGLPQYF

clone size: NA
D gene: NA
J gene: TRBJ1-2
V gene: TRBV27
CDR3 DNA: TGTGCCAGCAGTTTTAACTTCAACTATGGCTACACCTTC
CDR3 protein: CASSFNFNYGYTF

clone size: NA
D gene: TRBD1
J gene: TRBJ1-6
V gene: TRBV27
CDR3 DNA: TGTGCCAGCACCTTATTCGGACAGGGATTTTCACCCCTCCACTTT
CDR3 protein: CASTLFGQGFSPLHF

clone size: few
D gene: TRBD1
J gene: TRBJ2-1
V gene: TRBV6-4
CDR3 DNA: TGTGCCAGCAGTGACACAGGGGTGAGTGAGCAGTTCTTC
CDR3 protein: CASSDTGVSEQFF

clone size: few
D gene: NA
J gene: TRBJ2-7
V gene: TRBV21-1
CDR3 DNA: TGTGCCAGCAGCAACGTTGACAGGGGCATCGACGAGCAGTACTTC
CDR3 protein: CASSNVDRGIDEQYF

clone size: few
D gene: NA
J gene: TRBJ2-7
V gene: TRBV11-2
CDR3 DNA: TGTGCCAGCAGCTTAGATCACCTATCGGGAGAGCAGTACTTC
CDR3 protein: CASSLDHLSGEQYF

clone size: NA
D gene: TRBD1
J gene: TRBJ2-2
V gene: TRBV6-6
CDR3 DNA: TGTGCCAGCAGTTACTCGAGACAGGGGGCCGGCGGGGAGCTGTTTTTT
CDR3 protein: CASSYSRQGAGGELFF

clone size: NA
D gene: TRBD1
J gene: TRBJ1-2
V gene: TRBV29-1
CDR3 DNA: TGCAGCGTGGGGACAGGGAACGGCTATGGCTACACCTTC
CDR3 protein: CSVGTGNGYGYTF

clone size: NA
D gene: NA
J gene: TRBJ1-2
V gene: TRBV19
CDR3 DNA: TGTGCCAGTAGTATGAAAGGGGGGGACTATGGCTACACCTTC
CDR3 protein: CASSMKGGDYGYTF

clone size: NA
D gene: TRBD1
J gene: TRBJ1-4
V gene: TRBV7-9
CDR3 DNA: TGTGCCAGCAGCTCCGGACAGGGAGGGGAAAAACTGTTTTTT
CDR3 protein: CASSSGQGGEKLFF

clone size: NA
D gene: TRBD2
J gene: TRBJ2-7
V gene: TRBV4-3
CDR3 DNA: TGCGCCAGCAGCCAAGATTTCATTCGGGAGGGCCTCTACGAGCAGTACTTC
CDR3 protein: CASSQDFIREGLYEQYF

clone size: NA
D gene: TRBD2
J gene: TRBJ2-1
V gene: TRBV7-7
CDR3 DNA: TGTGCCAGCAGCGCAGGGACTAGCGGGGCTTACAATGAGCAGTTCTTC
CDR3 protein: CASSAGTSGAYNEQFF

clone size: NA
D gene: NA
J gene: TRBJ2-3
V gene: TRBV7-3
CDR3 DNA: TGTGCCAGCAGCTTACTGCCCGGGCTCGGGGGCACAGATACGCAGTATTTT
CDR3 protein: CASSLLPGLGGTDTQYF

clone size: NA
D gene: NA
J gene: TRBJ2-6
V gene: TRBV14
CDR3 DNA: TGTGCCAGCAGCTCAGGGTACGGAGCCTACTCTGGGGCCAACGTCCTGACTTTC
CDR3 protein: CASSSGYGAYSGANVLTF

clone size: NA
D gene: TRBD1
J gene: TRBJ1-5
V gene: TRBV19
CDR3 DNA: TGTGCCAGTAGTCTGACAGGGAGCAATCAGCCCCAGCATTTT
CDR3 protein: CASSLTGSNQPQHF

clone size: NA
D gene: TRBD2
J gene: TRBJ2-7
V gene: TRBV7-2
CDR3 DNA: TGTGCCAGCAGACAAGGACTAGCGGGGGACTCCTACGAGCAGTACTTC
CDR3 protein: CASRQGLAGDSYEQYF

clone size: NA
D gene: TRBD2
J gene: TRBJ2-5
V gene: TRBV7-6
CDR3 DNA: TGTGCCAGCAGCTCCGGACTAGCGGGAGGGAAAGAGACCCAGTACTTC
CDR3 protein: CASSSGLAGGKETQYF

clone size: NA
D gene: TRBD1
J gene: TRBJ2-2
V gene: TRBV7-8
CDR3 DNA: TGTGCCAGCAGCTCTTGGGACAGGGAACTCACCGGGGAGCTGTTTTTT
CDR3 protein: CASSSWDRELTGELFF

clone size: large
D gene: NA
J gene: TRBJ2-2
V gene: TRBV5-1
CDR3 DNA: TGCGCCAGCAGCGAGACAGCTAACACCGGGGAGCTGTTTTTT
CDR3 protein: CASSETANTGELFF